The 15 T cell receptor beta chains in this list originate from one sample, sequenced in a study of shared clonotypes between healthy human individuals. Here immunoSEQ multiplex PCR was the method, and the copy in TCRdb shows in-frame clones only, minus some. The data hold around 690,000 clones, with less than 95% observed a single time. The sequencing sample was made of memory CD8+ T cells from PBMCs. The subset was: CD45RO+ cells pooled with CCR7-negative TemRA cells. These receptor sequences come from a man aged 18 to 35 in good health. Some clones in this sample may be carry-over from other donors' samples.

The CDR3 sequence is CASSPVGAGVTEQFF. CDR3 bases: TGTGCCAGCAGCCCGGTTGGGGCGGGAGTCACTGAGCAGTTCTTC. The V and J genes are TRBV13 and TRBJ2-1; 7 bases are a match to TRBD2. With V trimmed by 5 bases and J by 9 bases, 13 bases remained unmatched. Germline CDR1 reads PRHDT; CDR2 reads FYEKMQ (reference sequence). CDR3 size: 15 residues.

This clone appeared once. The rearrangement joins TRBV5-4 to TRBJ2-6; D call uncertain. Germline values: CDR1 SGHNT, CDR2 YYREEE (reference sequence). This CDR3 has 17 residues. Trimming removed 4 bases from V and 0 bases from J, with 14 bases in between. DNA of the CDR3: TGTGCCAGCAGCCCCTTCCAAGGACCCTCTGGGGCCAACGTCCTGACTTTC. It encodes CASSPFQGPSGANVLTF.

The chain combines TRBV2 with TRBJ2-2; TRBD1 matches at 8 bases. The J segment lost 5 bases and the V segment lost 4 bases, leaving 3 bases of the junction unmatched. The CDR3 has 14 amino acids. Germline V lookup: CDR1 SNHLY, CDR2 FYNNEI. Here the CDR3 DNA reads TGTGCCAGCAGTGGTCGGACAGGGACCGGGGAGCTGTTTTTT. This gives the protein CASSGRTGTGELFF.

The chain couples TRBV28 to TRBJ1-3; possibly TRBD1 for D (6 bases). CDR1 MDHEN and CDR2 SYDVKM come from the germline V gene. The CDR3 has 17 amino acids. Trimming left V 4 bases short and J 3 bases short, with 19 bases between. The CDR3 nucleotides read TGTGCCAGCAGTTCGATCGACAGGTCGTTTAATGGAAACACCATATATTTT. Encoded protein: CASSSIDRSFNGNTIYF.

V and J are TRBV27 and TRBJ2-3; tentative D call: TRBD2 (5 bases). V dropped 5 bases and J dropped 7 bases, with 13 bases sitting between them. This CDR3 comprises 13 residues. Germline CDR1 is MNHEY and CDR2 is SMNVEV (reference sequence). CDR3 sequence: CASSPPSTNTQYF. DNA for the CDR3: TGTGCCAGCAGTCCCCCTAGCACGAATACGCAGTATTTT.

The chain carries TRBV10-3 and TRBJ2-7, with TRBD1 identical over 7 bases. This CDR3 region has 13 residues. The ends lost 6 bases at V and 3 bases at J; junction bases unmatched: 5. Germline V gives CDR1 ENHRY, CDR2 SYGVKD. This CDR3 reads CAISQGTVYEQYF. The CDR3 bases are TGTGCCATCAGCCAAGGGACAGTCTACGAGCAGTACTTC.

The chain has TRBV4-3 and TRBJ2-2, with D tentatively TRBD2 (6 bases). Germline V lookup: CDR1 LGHNA, CDR2 YSLEER. V gave up 0 bases and J gave up 5 bases, with 7 bases separating them. The CDR3 has 14 residues. This chain's CDR3 is CASSQDAGTGELFF. The CDR3, as DNA: TGCGCCAGCAGCCAAGATGCGGGAACCGGGGAGCTGTTTTTT.

V gene TRBV29-1 combines with J gene TRBJ1-1; 9 bases match TRBD1. CDR1 is SQVTM, CDR2 ANQGSEA, per germline. V was pared by 7 bases and J by 0 bases, with 6 bases of the junction left unmatched. This CDR3 has 14 amino acids. The CDR3 DNA reads TGCAGCGCCCCGGGACAGGGCATGAACACTGAAGCTTTCTTT. Translated: CSAPGQGMNTEAFF.

The V call is TRBV5-4, the J call TRBJ2-7; 8 bases agree with TRBD2. Germline CDR1 SGHNT, CDR2 YYREEE (reference sequence). J was trimmed by 4 bases and V by 5 bases; bases with no gene match: 11. The CDR3 extends over 15 amino acids. The CDR3 loop reads CASSLKRETNYEQYF. Here the CDR3 DNA reads TGTGCCAGCAGTCTGAAGCGGGAGACGAATTACGAGCAGTACTTC.

This chain joins TRBV27 and TRBJ2-1; D may be TRBD2 (6 bases). The V and J ends lost 6 bases and 0 bases respectively, with 12 bases between them. Germline V gives CDR1 MNHEY, CDR2 SMNVEV (reference sequence). The CDR3 is 15 residues long. CDR3 in DNA: TGTGCCAGCAGCTCGGGACTCAGCTCCTACAATGAGCAGTTCTTC. It translates to CASSSGLSSYNEQFF.

The genes are TRBV6-1 and TRBJ1-2, with a tentative D call TRBD1 (6 bases). The CDR3 spans 12 residues. Germline-derived CDR1 and CDR2 are MNHNS and SASEGT. The V end was cut by 3 bases, the J end by 7 bases, with 9 bases between. This chain's CDR3 is CASSDRGGGYTF. DNA for the CDR3: TGTGCCAGCAGTGACAGGGGAGGTGGCTACACCTTC.

The rearrangement uses TRBV2 and TRBJ1-1; no firm D call. Germline lookup yields CDR1 SNHLY and CDR2 FYNNEI. The CDR3 totals 15 residues. Deletions cut 0 bases from V and 0 bases from J, with 8 bases between. The DNA for the CDR3 is TGTGCCAGCAGTGAAGCGCTTGGGATGAACACTGAAGCTTTCTTT. It yields the protein CASSEALGMNTEAFF.

V and J are TRBV19 and TRBJ2-7; 9 nucleotides match TRBD2. This CDR3 has 15 residues. Germline CDR1 is LNHDA and CDR2 is SQIVND (reference sequence). J was trimmed by 3 bases and V by 4 bases; bases with no gene match: 7. CDR3 DNA sequence: TGTGCCAGTAGTAGTACGGGACTAGCATACTACGAGCAGTACTTC. Its protein is CASSSTGLAYYEQYF.

V and J are TRBV5-6 and TRBJ2-5; maybe TRBD1 (6 bases). The end of the DNA is better explained by TRBJ2-7, so the J call may be wrong. This CDR3 has 14 amino acids. Germline assignment: CDR1 SGHDT and CDR2 YYEEEE. CDR3 bases: TGTGCCAGCAGCTTTGGGGGCGGCTCCTACGAGCAGTACTTC. Translating gives CASSFGGGSYEQYF.

This chain uses TRBV6-5 with TRBJ2-5; D gene unclear. V was shortened by 6 bases and J by 5 bases, with 16 bases between the two germline ends. The germline gives CDR1 MNHEY, CDR2 SVGAGI. The CDR3 totals 14 residues. Written as DNA, the CDR3 is TGTGCCAGCAGAAAACCGGACGGTCAGGAGACCCAGTACTTC. Its protein is CASRKPDGQETQYF.